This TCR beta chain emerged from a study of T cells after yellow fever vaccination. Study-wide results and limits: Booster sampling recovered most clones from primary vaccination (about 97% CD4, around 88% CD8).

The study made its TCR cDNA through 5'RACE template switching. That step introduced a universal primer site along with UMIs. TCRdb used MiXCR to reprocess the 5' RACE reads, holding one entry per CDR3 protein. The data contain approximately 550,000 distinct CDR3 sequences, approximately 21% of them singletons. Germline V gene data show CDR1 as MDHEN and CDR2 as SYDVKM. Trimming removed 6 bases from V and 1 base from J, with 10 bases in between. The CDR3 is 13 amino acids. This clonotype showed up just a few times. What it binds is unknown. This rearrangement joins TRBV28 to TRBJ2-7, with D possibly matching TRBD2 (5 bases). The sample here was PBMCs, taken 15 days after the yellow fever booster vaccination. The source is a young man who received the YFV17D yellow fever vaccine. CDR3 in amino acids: CASRSGLSYEQYF. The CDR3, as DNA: TGTGCCAGCAGATCTGGACTGTCCTACGAGCAGTACTTC.